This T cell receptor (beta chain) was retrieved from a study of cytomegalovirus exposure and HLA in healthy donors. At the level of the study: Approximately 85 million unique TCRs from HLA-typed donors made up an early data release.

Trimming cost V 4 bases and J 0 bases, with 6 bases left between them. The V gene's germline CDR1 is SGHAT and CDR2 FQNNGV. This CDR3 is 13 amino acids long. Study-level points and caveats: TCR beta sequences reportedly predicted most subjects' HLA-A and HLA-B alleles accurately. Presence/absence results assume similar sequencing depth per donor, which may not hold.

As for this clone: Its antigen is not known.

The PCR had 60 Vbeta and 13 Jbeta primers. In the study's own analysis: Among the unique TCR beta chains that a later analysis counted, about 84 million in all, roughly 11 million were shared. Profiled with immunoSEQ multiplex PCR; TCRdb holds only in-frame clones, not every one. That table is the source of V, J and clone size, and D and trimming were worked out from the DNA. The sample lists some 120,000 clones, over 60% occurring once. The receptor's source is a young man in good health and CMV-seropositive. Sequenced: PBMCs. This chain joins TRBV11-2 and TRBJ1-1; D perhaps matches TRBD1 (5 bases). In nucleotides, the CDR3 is TGTGCCAGCAGCTCGACAGTGAACACTGAAGCTTTCTTT. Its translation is CASSSTVNTEAFF.